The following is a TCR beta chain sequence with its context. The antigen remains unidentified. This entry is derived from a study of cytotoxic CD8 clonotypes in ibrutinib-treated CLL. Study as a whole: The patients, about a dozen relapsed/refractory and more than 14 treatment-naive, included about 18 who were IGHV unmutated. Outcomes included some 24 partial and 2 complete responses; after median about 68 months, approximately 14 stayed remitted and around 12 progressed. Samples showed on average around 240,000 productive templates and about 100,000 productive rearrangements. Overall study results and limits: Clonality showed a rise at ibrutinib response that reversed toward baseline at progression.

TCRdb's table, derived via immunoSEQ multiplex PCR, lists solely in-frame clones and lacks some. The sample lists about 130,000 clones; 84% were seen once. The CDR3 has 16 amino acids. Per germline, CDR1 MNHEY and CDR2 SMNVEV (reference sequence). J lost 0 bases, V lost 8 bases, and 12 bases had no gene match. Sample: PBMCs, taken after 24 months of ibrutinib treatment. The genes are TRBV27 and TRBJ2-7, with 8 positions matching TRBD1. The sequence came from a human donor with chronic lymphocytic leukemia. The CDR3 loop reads CASSRNQGASSYEQYF. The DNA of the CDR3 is TGTGCCAGCTCCCGGAATCAGGGGGCCAGCTCCTACGAGCAGTACTTC.